What follows are 16 T cell receptor beta chains derived from one specimen sequenced in a study of T cell responses to AZD1222 COVID-19 vaccine. The method was immunoSEQ multiplex PCR; TCRdb's version includes in-frame clones alone and lacks a portion of them. The table includes 150,000 to 200,000 clones, roughly 91% detected once. The source was peripheral blood, collected on day 0 of AZD1222 vaccination. The receptors were gathered from an adult in good health.

CDR3 sequence (DNA): TGTGCCAGCAGGCCCCCGGGGGGGGGCGAATCTGAAGCTTTCTTT. It specifies CASRPPGGGESEAFF. The V gene is TRBV28, the J gene TRBJ1-1, with a weak D call TRBD1 (6 bases). The CDR3 totals 15 residues. The V gene lost 6 bases and the J gene lost 6 bases, with 20 bases spanning the gap. CDR1 and CDR2 (germline): MDHEN, SYDVKM.

The chain uses TRBV9 and TRBJ2-3; 8 nucleotides match TRBD1. Germline V gives CDR1 SGDLS, CDR2 YYNGEE. The CDR3 contains 13 residues. V dropped 0 bases and J dropped 6; count of bases not matched to a gene: 0. CDR3: CASSVGQGDTQYF. DNA of the CDR3: TGTGCCAGCAGCGTAGGACAGGGGGATACGCAGTATTTT. Full variable domain (outside the CDR3, taken from reference TRBV9 and TRBJ2-3): DSGVTQTPKHLITATGQRVTLRCSPRSGDLSVYWYQQSLDQGLQFLIQYYNGEERAKGNILERFSAQQFPDLHSELNLSSLELGDSALYFCASSVGQGDTQYFGPGTRLTVL.

This clone showed up just a few times. The genes are TRBV4-3 and TRBJ2-1; TRBD2 aligns across 8 bases. Germline CDR1 reads LGHNA; CDR2 reads YSLEER. The CDR3 length is 16 residues. Trimming at V came to 0 bases and at J to 7 bases, leaving 8 bases not matched to a gene. The CDR3, as DNA: TGCGCCAGCAGCCAAGATATCAGCGGGAGAAGTAATGAGCAGTTCTTC. Protein: CASSQDISGRSNEQFF.

The genes are TRBV28 and TRBJ1-6, with 8 bases lining up with TRBD1. Germline V lookup: CDR1 MDHEN, CDR2 SYDVKM. The CDR3 sequence is 16 residues long. J gave up 7 bases and V 4 bases, and 9 bases lay outside the gene matches. The CDR3 region has the DNA TGTGCCAGCAGTTCGATTTCGGACAGGGTGAATTCACCCCTCCACTTT. Its translation is CASSSISDRVNSPLHF.

The chain links TRBV20-1 to TRBJ1-2, with D possibly TRBD1 on 6 matching bases. Germline lookup yields CDR1 DFQATT and CDR2 SNEGSKA (reference sequence). Trimming removed 6 bases from V and 8 bases from J, with 13 bases in between. This CDR3 spans 11 amino acids. CDR3 protein: CSAAQGPGYTF. CDR3 sequence (DNA): TGCAGTGCAGCACAGGGACCGGGCTACACCTTC.

The chain couples TRBV7-2 to TRBJ2-7; D may match TRBD1 or TRBD2 (5 bases each). CDR3 length equals 15 residues. The germline CDR1 and CDR2 sequences are SGHTA and FQGNSA. Trimming took off 2 bases at V and 3 bases at J, with 14 bases between the two ends. The CDR3 DNA sequence: TGTGCCAGCAGCTTATATGGGGGAGCCATCTACGAGCAGTACTTC. Protein: CASSLYGGAIYEQYF.

This chain uses TRBV15 with TRBJ1-2; a weak D match, TRBD1 (6 bases). CDR3 length: 17 residues. V lost 0 bases and J lost 4, with 18 bases in between. Per the germline V gene, CDR1 is LNHNV and CDR2 is YYDKDF (reference sequence). The CDR3 spells CATSRDPSEGVSYGYTF. CDR3 nucleotides: TGTGCCACCAGCAGAGATCCGTCGGAGGGGGTGAGCTATGGCTACACCTTC.

The V call is TRBV5-4, the J call TRBJ2-5, with 8 bases that match TRBD1. Germline CDR1 SGHNT, CDR2 YYREEE (reference sequence). J was trimmed by 5 bases and V by 2 bases; bases with no gene match: 11. The CDR3 runs to 16 residues. CDR3 protein: CASSLRQGLLGETQYF. The CDR3 DNA reads as TGTGCCAGCAGCTTAAGACAGGGGTTACTGGGGGAGACCCAGTACTTC.

V is TRBV28 and J is TRBJ2-7; no clear D gene. Germline V lookup: CDR1 MDHEN, CDR2 SYDVKM. The CDR3 runs 11 residues. Trimming stripped 8 bases from V and 2 bases from J, with 7 bases between. The CDR3 here is CASGTTYEQYF. Here the CDR3 DNA reads TGTGCCAGCGGTACGACCTACGAGCAGTACTTC.

The chain uses TRBV5-1 and TRBJ1-1; D remains unclear. This CDR3 contains 13 residues. In germline, CDR1 is SGHRS, CDR2 YFSETQ. Trimming left V 4 bases short and J 7 bases short, with 14 bases between. CDR3: CASSGVVANEAFF. The CDR3 DNA follows: TGCGCCAGCAGCGGGGTGGTTGCCAATGAAGCTTTCTTT.

This rearrangement joins TRBV5-5 to TRBJ1-4, with D tentatively TRBD1 (6 bases). The CDR3 length is 14 residues. The germline V gene encodes CDR1 SGHKS and CDR2 YYEKEE (reference sequence). Trimming left V 0 bases short and J 8 bases short, with 11 bases between. The CDR3 sequence: CASSLDRVGEKLFF. CDR3 DNA: TGTGCCAGCAGCTTGGACAGGGTGGGAGAAAAACTGTTTTTT. The entire variable domain, with the rest obtained from reference TRBV5-5 and TRBJ1-4, is as follows: DAGVTQSPTHLIKTRGQQVTLRCSPISGHKSVSWYQQVLGQGPQFIFQYYEKEERGRGNFPDRFSARQFPNYSSELNVNALLLGDSALYLCASSLDRVGEKLFFGSGTQLSVL.

The V and J genes are TRBV2 and TRBJ2-2; a possible D gene is TRBD2 (5 bases). From germline, CDR1 is SNHLY and CDR2 FYNNEI. The CDR3 contains 16 residues. With 0 bases removed from V and 5 bases from J, the gap between germline ends came to 13 bases. CDR3 residues: CASSEARASWTGELFF. In nucleotides, the CDR3 is TGTGCCAGCAGTGAAGCGAGGGCAAGTTGGACCGGGGAGCTGTTTTTT.

This clone has only one observation. The V gene is TRBV28, the J gene TRBJ1-5; TRBD1 aligns across 7 bases. CDR1 and CDR2 (germline): MDHEN, SYDVKM. This CDR3 is built from 14 residues. The ends lost 7 bases at V and 5 bases at J; junction bases unmatched: 8. Written as DNA, the CDR3 is TGTGCCAGCACCAGGGGGTTGGGGGATCAGCCCCAGCATTTT. This translates into CASTRGLGDQPQHF.

The chain links TRBV5-6 to TRBJ1-3; no firm D call. Germline V CDR1 and CDR2: SGHDT, YYEEEE. V was cut by 0 bases and J by 5 bases, with 9 bases left in between. This CDR3 is built from 14 residues. CDR3 in amino acids: CASSLVGYRNTIYF. CDR3 DNA sequence: TGTGCCAGCAGCTTGGTCGGGTATCGAAACACCATATATTTT.

The chain is built from TRBV7-3 and TRBJ2-5; no firm D call. V was trimmed by 1 base and J by 5 bases, leaving 14 bases between them. The length of the CDR3 is 15 residues. Per germline, CDR1 SGHTA and CDR2 FQGTGA. Written as DNA, the CDR3 is TGTGCCAGCAGCTTAAGTGGTTGGGGAAGGGAGACCCAGTACTTC. This gives the protein CASSLSGWGRETQYF.

The gene calls are TRBV6-8 and TRBJ2-7, with D hard to call. CDR1 MNHGY and CDR2 SAAAGT come from the germline V gene. This CDR3 has 12 amino acids. The V gene lost 4 bases and the J gene lost 6 bases, with 10 bases spanning the gap. The DNA for the CDR3 is TGTGCCAGCAGTTGCGGCAGAGGCGAGCAGTACGTC. It codes for CASSCGRGEQYV.